One and the same sample provided the 8 T cell receptor beta chains below, sequenced in a study of OX40 agonist ivuxolimab in advanced cancers. Measured with immunoSEQ multiplex PCR; TCRdb has only the in-frame clones, and not every one. The data contain more than 65,000 clones, about 85% of them seen just once; the ten biggest clones take up roughly 6.1%. The sequencing used CD4+ or CD8+ T cells sorted from blood, collected in a trial of the OX40 agonist ivuxolimab. Receptors originate from an adult with an advanced solid tumor such as melanoma, head and neck, liver or kidney cancer.

This chain connects TRBV7-8 to TRBJ1-2, with 10 bases that match TRBD1. The CDR3 spans 16 residues. Germline values: CDR1 SGHVS, CDR2 FQNEAQ. Trimming cost V 5 bases and J 6 bases; bases outside gene matches: 12. CDR3 residues: CASSPMTGGGINGYTF. The CDR3 coding sequence is TGTGCCAGCAGCCCGATGACAGGGGGCGGAATCAATGGCTACACCTTC.

This chain connects TRBV6-1 to TRBJ1-5; weak D call: TRBD1 (5 bases). V was cut by 4 bases and J by 4 bases, with 14 bases left in between. The CDR3 is 15 amino acids. Germline CDR1 is MNHNS and CDR2 is SASEGT. The CDR3 sequence: CASSVGEGQNQPQHF. The DNA for the CDR3 is TGTGCCAGCAGTGTGGGGGAAGGTCAGAATCAGCCCCAGCATTTT.

The V call is TRBV5-1, the J call TRBJ2-7; TRBD1 aligns across 9 bases. This CDR3 comprises 15 residues. The germline V gene has CDR1 SGHRS and CDR2 YFSETQ. Losses at the gene ends were 6 bases for V and 4 bases for J; bases not matched to a gene: 11. CDR3 DNA sequence: TGCGCCAGCACCTTTGCGGTGACAGGGGGTTACGAGCAGTACTTC. Its translation is CASTFAVTGGYEQYF.

The chain joins TRBV19 to TRBJ1-1; TRBD1 matches at 7 bases. The germline gives CDR1 LNHDA, CDR2 SQIVND (reference sequence). After removal of 3 bases from V and 4 bases from J, the junction contained 8 bases not matched to a gene. The CDR3 totals 15 residues. CDR3 region: CASSMTGIDGTEAFF. In DNA, the CDR3 is TGTGCCAGTAGTATGACAGGGATCGACGGCACTGAAGCTTTCTTT.

The CDR3 loop reads CATTLTGMGSPLHF. DNA for the CDR3: TGTGCCACCACATTAACAGGCATGGGTTCACCCCTCCACTTT. The V call is TRBV7-6, the J call TRBJ1-6, with D perhaps TRBD1 (5 bases). V was clipped by 10 bases and J by 9 bases, with 19 bases between them. Germline values: CDR1 SGHVS, CDR2 FNYEAQ. The CDR3 is 14 amino acids.

This chain connects TRBV4-1 to TRBJ2-3; D gene unclear. V was trimmed by 0 bases and J by 6 bases, leaving 4 bases between them. The CDR3 consists of 12 residues. Germline-derived CDR1 and CDR2 are MGHRA and YSYEKL. This chain's CDR3 is CASSQDLDTQYF. The CDR3 nucleotides read TGCGCCAGCAGCCAAGATCTTGATACGCAGTATTTT.

The chain links TRBV5-6 to TRBJ2-3; no clear D. From germline, CDR1 is SGHDT and CDR2 YYEEEE. CDR3 length: 14 residues. The V gene lost 2 bases and the J gene lost 1 base, with 8 bases spanning the gap. In DNA, the CDR3 is TGTGCCAGCAGCTTCGGCGATCGCACAGATACGCAGTATTTT. Its protein is CASSFGDRTDTQYF.

The chain couples TRBV30 to TRBJ2-2, with D maybe TRBD1 (6 bases). V lost 0 bases and J 4 bases, leaving 12 bases between the germline ends. This CDR3 is built from 15 residues. Germline lookup yields CDR1 GTSNPN and CDR2 SVGIG (reference sequence). CDR3 protein: CAWSVYRASTGELFF. CDR3 coding DNA: TGTGCCTGGAGTGTCTACAGGGCCTCCACCGGGGAGCTGTTTTTT.